Below, 11 T cell receptor beta chains from the same sample are listed, as sequenced in a study of response to subunit inactivated influenza vaccine. MiXCR, run by TCRdb on the RT-PCR reads, gives a single entry per CDR3 protein. The table shows about 540,000 distinct CDR3 sequences, with under 30% occurring only once. The same sample was also studied in work on T cells expressing NK-cell markers. That source notes: In generating TCR beta cDNA, 5'RACE template switching with UMIs was used.

The sequenced sample was CD4+ T cells sorted from PBMCs, obtained approximately 12 days after vaccination. These receptors were obtained from a man in his forties or fifties who received an inactivated influenza vaccine.

The chain recombines TRBV14 with TRBJ2-5; D unclear. Germline V gene sequence: CDR1 SGHDN, CDR2 FVKESK. The CDR3 consists of 13 residues. The V end was cut by 3 bases, the J end by 0 bases, with 5 bases between. In DNA form, the CDR3 reads TGTGCCAGCAGCCAGTGGCACCAAGAGACCCAGTACTTC. Amino acid sequence: CASSQWHQETQYF.

This CDR3 reads CASSHTTRKGTQYF. As DNA, the CDR3 is TGTGCCAGCAGCCACACGACTAGAAAGGGGACCCAGTACTTC. The chain joins TRBV3-1 to TRBJ2-5, with D perhaps TRBD2 (6 bases). Deletions cut 3 bases from V and 7 bases from J, with 15 bases between. The length of the CDR3 is 14 residues. Germline V gene data show CDR1 as LGHDT and CDR2 as YNNKEL (reference sequence).

Only a few counts were recorded for this clonotype. The chain couples TRBV20-1 to TRBJ2-1; TRBD2 agrees at 10 bases. Germline CDR1 is DFQATT and CDR2 is SNEGSKA (reference sequence). The V and J ends lost 3 bases and 2 bases, in that order; junction bases with no gene match: 4. The CDR3 covers 15 residues. The CDR3 sequence is CSASPSGGPYNEQFF. The CDR3 nucleotides read TGCAGTGCTAGCCCTAGCGGGGGTCCCTACAATGAGCAGTTCTTC.

The chain is built from TRBV20-1 and TRBJ2-3, with D maybe TRBD1 (6 bases). CDR1 and CDR2 from the germline V gene are DFQATT and SNEGSKA (reference sequence). The V gene lost 5 bases and the J gene lost 0 bases, with 12 bases spanning the gap. This CDR3 spans 14 amino acids. The CDR3 region has the DNA TGCAGTGCTCGGACAGAGTCTAGCACAGATACGCAGTATTTT. Its protein is CSARTESSTDTQYF.

This clonotype has just a few counts. The rearrangement links TRBV15 to TRBJ2-5, with D uncertain. Germline CDR1 and CDR2: LNHNV and YYDKDF (reference sequence). This CDR3 has 14 amino acids. V dropped 3 bases and J dropped 8 bases, with 16 bases sitting between them. CDR3 nucleotide sequence: TGTGCCACCAGCAGTTATGTGCAGGACGGAACCCAGTACTTC. The encoded protein is CATSSYVQDGTQYF.

This chain uses TRBV29-1 with TRBJ1-5; 8 nucleotides match TRBD1. The V gene end was trimmed by 5 bases and the J gene end by 0 bases; junction bases not matched to a gene: 3. The CDR3 extends over 14 amino acids. The germline V gene encodes CDR1 SQVTM and CDR2 ANQGSEA. In DNA form, the CDR3 reads TGCAGCGTTAGGACAGGGTCTAGCAATCAGCCCCAGCATTTT. Translating it yields CSVRTGSSNQPQHF.

The chain couples TRBV29-1 to TRBJ2-3, with 9 bases lining up with TRBD1. Trimming at V came to 3 bases and at J to 3 bases, leaving 4 bases not matched to a gene. The germline V gene encodes CDR1 SQVTM and CDR2 ANQGSEA. This CDR3 contains 14 residues. CDR3 DNA: TGCAGCGTTGACCGGGACAGGGCGACAGATACGCAGTATTTT. Translated, it gives CSVDRDRATDTQYF.

This clonotype was recorded many times. This chain links TRBV15 with TRBJ2-7; TRBD1 might be the D (6 bases). Per germline, CDR1 LNHNV and CDR2 YYDKDF (reference sequence). Trimming pared 3 bases from V and 2 bases from J, leaving 11 bases between. The CDR3 covers 14 residues. CDR3 nucleotides: TGTGCCACCAGCAGGCAAGGACAGACCTACGAGCAGTACTTC. It encodes CATSRQGQTYEQYF.

The genes are TRBV5-1 and TRBJ2-6; D assignment may be TRBD1 or TRBD2 (5 bases each). The CDR3 consists of 14 residues. V was trimmed by 4 bases and J by 12 bases, leaving 17 bases between them. Germline loops: CDR1 SGHRS, CDR2 YFSETQ. CDR3 loop: CASSPGTEIPVLTF. The CDR3 DNA sequence: TGCGCCAGCAGCCCCGGGACGGAGATTCCCGTCCTGACTTTC.

Only a few counts were recorded for this clonotype. The chain recombines TRBV28 with TRBJ1-1; the D is unclear. From germline, CDR1 is MDHEN and CDR2 SYDVKM. The CDR3 covers 13 residues. V lost 6 bases and J 0 bases, leaving 8 bases between the germline ends. The CDR3 DNA reads as TGTGCCAGCAGGCCCGAAATGAACACTGAAGCTTTCTTT. This codes for CASRPEMNTEAFF.

The V call is TRBV18, the J call TRBJ2-7; D is uncertain. The V end lost 2 bases, the J end lost 5 bases, and 7 bases lay between the germline ends. Germline lookup yields CDR1 KGHSH and CDR2 LQKENI. The CDR3 is made up of 12 amino acids. In nucleotides, the CDR3 is TGTGCCAGCTCACCAGGGTCCCACGAGCAGTACTTC. Amino acids: CASSPGSHEQYF.